This paragraph reports one TCR beta chain. Its cognate antigen has yet to be identified. No qualities accompany the bases; no much larger clone lies one base away. These data are taken from a study of cytomegalovirus exposure and HLA in healthy donors (TCRdb year 2017). Regarding the research as a whole: An earlier analysis of roughly 630 of the donors reported roughly 300 Gb of sequence data and 117 million unique TCR beta sequences from around 200 million T cells. Around 330 gigabases of sequencing data and roughly 80 million unique TCR sequences made up an early release that covered around 640 HLA-typed donors. Of the 300 to 500 genotyped donors, more than 75% were placed in the genetic ancestry cluster associated with self-reported Caucasian donors. The aim of the study was to test whether cataloging public T cell receptors could identify signatures of past pathogen exposure. The T cell repertoires of some 700 subjects were profiled by immunosequencing and related to cytomegalovirus serostatus. A separate validation cohort of roughly 130 different subjects was used in addition to the approximately 700-subject first cohort. To predict cytomegalovirus infection status, the study combined high-throughput TCR immunosequencing, statistical association of individual TCRs with disease status, and machine learning. A later analysis re-analyzed previously published TCR beta repertoires from approximately 700 donors and added high-resolution HLA genotyping to study TCR occurrence patterns. Rather than drawing on any new phenotypic data, the later analysis identified candidate immune exposures from TCR beta sequences and the way those sequences occurred across donors. In an earlier analysis of 587 of the donors, high-throughput TCR beta sequencing was used to judge whether each TCR beta V gene segment behaved as functional or pseudogenic. Alongside the repertoire data, information on donor age, sex, ethnicity and CMV serostatus was compiled. In a later genetic analysis, genome-wide SNP genotypes for about 55% of the roughly 700 donors were used, and that subset was treated as a discovery cohort. Every repertoire in the discovery cohort had been generated on one and the same sequencing platform. HLA typing covered class I and class II loci at four-digit resolution. Typing coverage differed by locus: A, B, C, DRB1 and DQB1 were typed in roughly 620-630 donors, DQA1 in about 500, DPA1 in over 600, and DPB1 in approximately 450. Because of strong linkage in the cohort, 5 or 6 DR-DQ haplotypes were treated as single units for association and clustering. Among some 400 genotyped donors of the cohort, an average of approximately 220,000 unique TCR beta nucleotide sequences was sequenced per donor, of which about 18% were non-productive.

Overall study outcomes, separate from this receptor: Strong co-occurrence of HLA alleles, especially DR and DQ, made assigning TCR associations to individual alleles difficult. In a later analysis, HLA-associated TCR beta chains showed more clonal expansion and lower generation probabilities than non-associated chains that were equally common. Because HLA typing was missing for some donors at each locus, association tests included only the typed subset. About 15 rarely observed V segments, including chromosome 9 orphons, were excluded from the earlier analysis of some 590 of the donors because counts were too low. According to a later analysis, TCR association rates differed among HLA loci, with DRB1 alleles showing the most associated TCRs and HLA-C alleles showing the fewest. The classifier was reported to diagnose cytomegalovirus status with high specificity and sensitivity in both the original and validation cohorts. Specific HLA alleles were associated with 16,951 TCR beta sequences at a false discovery rate of 0.05 in a later analysis. While some public TCRs were present in many individuals, most TCR sequences turned up only very rarely across donors. A further reported finding was that TCR beta sequences accurately predicted the HLA-A and HLA-B alleles for most subjects in the first cohort. A cluster of highly shared sequence variants was judged likely to represent a technical artifact of the sequencing pipeline. An earlier analysis of around 500 of the donors showed that most TCR beta V segments appeared in productive rearrangements either about 90% or about 30% of the time, which broadly matched IMGT annotations. The authors suggested that the approach could potentially be extended to other disease states and immunological phenotypes. In a later genetic analysis, fewer N-insertions in productive TCRs were reported among donors in an Asian-associated ancestry cluster than the roughly 700-donor mean. Sequencing depth was assumed to be roughly uniform across donors in the presence/absence analyses, though that assumption may not hold. CMV serostatus was the only immune exposure information available for the cohort. A total of roughly 160 TCR beta chains were listed by the study as associated with cytomegalovirus. According to a later analysis, most CMV-associated TCR beta chains appeared to be HLA-restricted, and the HLA associations seemed to be driven largely by CMV exposure. Three of the identified cytomegalovirus-associated TCR beta chains were confirmed in vitro to be specific for cytomegalovirus antigens. In this cohort, only TCR beta chains were sequenced, and detectable features were limited by the absence of alpha or paired-chain data. V-gene and J-gene trimming of TCR beta chains was associated with a missense DCLRE1C variant in a later genetic analysis, and the association was replicated in an independent cohort. The 87-base-pair reads could not distinguish some IMGT-functional V segments, including TRBV6-2 and TRBV6-3, so those segments were excluded. Correlated functional status among segregating V segments might be attributable to linkage disequilibrium, but an unknown experimental factor could not be ruled out. A later analysis reported that several top co-occurrence clusters appeared linked to parvovirus B19, influenza, CMV and Epstein-Barr virus.

V loses 0 bases of germline sequence and J loses 0 bases, and the interval between the two ends is 7 bases. CDR1 and CDR2, looked up from the germline V gene, are LGHNA and YNFKEQ. The cysteine opens and the phenylalanine closes a CDR3 of 15 amino acids. The entry retains the CDR3 DNA only, 45 bases that are in frame from base 1. The cohort comprised 666 healthy bone marrow donors. Cohort members were all nominally healthy when sampled, although unrecorded immune exposures were likely present. The donor was CMV seronegative and belonged to the group of over 300 seronegative cohort members. A peripheral blood sample was provided by each donor, and peripheral blood mononuclear cells were used for TCR beta sequencing. The Qiagen DNeasy Blood Extraction Kit was used to extract genomic DNA from the blood cell samples. Library method: the immunoSEQ multiplex PCR assay. For the multiplex PCR, a mixture combining 60 forward primers for TCR Vbeta segments and 13 reverse primers for TCR Jbeta segments was used. Amplification of the CDR3 region of rearranged TCR beta genes was performed with a multiplex PCR assay on genomic DNA. The Illumina HiSeq System was used to sequence the amplified TCR beta libraries as 87-base-pair reads. For the original study's pipeline: A later analysis tallied approximately 87 million unique TCR beta chains across the 666 repertoires, and about 12 million of those chains were shared by two or more donors. Raw reads were error-corrected and collapsed into unique sequences with a nearest-neighbor algorithm that merged closely related sequences to remove PCR and sequencing errors. V, D and J gene segments were assigned by aligning CDR3 sequences to IMGT reference sequences. For a sequence to be retained, a match of at least six nucleotides was required to both a V gene segment and a J gene segment. Rearrangements were called productive when the CDR3 lacked stop codons and stayed in frame with V and J; all others were non-productive. CDR3 was defined by IMGT convention, running from the second conserved V-encoded cysteine to the conserved J-encoded phenylalanine. The earlier analysis of about 570 of the donors excluded any sequence lacking an unambiguous match to a single V gene segment. An earlier analysis of 450 to 650 of the donors called V segments functional above 56.7% productive rearrangements and segregating when the between-donor standard deviation exceeded 5%. A statistical classification framework was developed to diagnose cytomegalovirus status using the catalog of TCR beta chain sequences. In a later analysis, TCR nucleotide sequences were compared against IMGT/GENE-DB human TR gene sequences so that V and J genes could be assigned. A later analysis assigned CDR3 sequences and most-parsimonious VDJ recombination scenarios with the TCRdist pipeline. In a later analysis, each TCR beta chain was defined by its CDR3 amino acid sequence together with its V-gene family, and reads without a unique V-gene family were excluded. A later analysis removed 592 highly shared, low-generation-probability nucleotide sequences to deal with suspected cross-contamination and a sequencing artifact. In a later analysis, a clonal expansion index was calculated for each public chain from normalized within-repertoire ranks of inferred template counts. In a later analysis, generation probabilities were computed using a VDJ recombination model fitted to out-of-frame rearrangements, and the results were checked against IGoR. Hypergeometric tests were used in a later analysis to score TCR-TCR, TCR-HLA and TCR-CMV co-occurrence, with a repertoire-size bias correction applied to the TCR pairs. A later analysis estimated false discovery rates by permuting HLA or CMV assignments 20 times. A later analysis grouped co-occurring TCRs with DBSCAN, adding TCRdist sequence similarity when clustering within HLA-allele-positive subsets. Co-occurrence clustering excluded repertoires with fewer than 30,000 or more than 120,000 public chains, plus five with anomalous nucleotide sharing. What TCRdb holds here is the immuneACCESS table cut down to in-frame rearrangements. Part of the clones is not present; checked against another copy, under half of the missing clones reflect an unresolved V gene, and the others are unexplained. V and J calls and clone size are as listed in that table; D and trimming were resolved from the DNA. The sample table contains 150,000 or so clones; only one count was recorded for over 60% of them. The top ten clones comprise 3% to 4% of the sample.

The sequenced sample consisted of PBMCs. This clonotype was sampled from a male donor in good health and CMV-seronegative. Recombination connected TRBV4-2 to TRBJ2-3; TRBD1 is possibly the D segment (5 matching bases). CDR3 loop: CASSQDQGSTDTQYF. In nucleotides, the sequence is TGTGCCAGCAGCCAAGATCAGGGCAGCACAGATACGCAGTATTTT.